This TCR beta chain was identified during a study of cytomegalovirus exposure and HLA in healthy donors. Study-level findings and limits: Previous analysis showed most TCR beta V segments were productive about 87% or about 30% of the time.

The PCR ran on 60 Vbeta and 13 Jbeta primers. Libraries were prepared by immunoSEQ multiplex PCR; TCRdb keeps only in-frame clonotypes and omits some of them. The sample gives about 220,000 clones, approximately 68% of which show up once; less than 2% is in the top ten. There are 15 residues in the CDR3. V was pared by 0 bases and J by 5 bases, with 3 bases of the junction left unmatched. Germline V gives CDR1 SGHNT, CDR2 YYREEE (reference sequence). A remark on this clone: The antigen is not known.

Material: PBMCs. The TCR comes from a woman aged 25 to 39 in good health and CMV-seronegative. This chain uses TRBV5-4 with TRBJ2-5; 11 nucleotides match TRBD1. The CDR3 protein is CASSLAGTGGETQYF. DNA of the CDR3: TGTGCCAGCAGCTTGGCCGGGACAGGGGGGGAGACCCAGTACTTC.